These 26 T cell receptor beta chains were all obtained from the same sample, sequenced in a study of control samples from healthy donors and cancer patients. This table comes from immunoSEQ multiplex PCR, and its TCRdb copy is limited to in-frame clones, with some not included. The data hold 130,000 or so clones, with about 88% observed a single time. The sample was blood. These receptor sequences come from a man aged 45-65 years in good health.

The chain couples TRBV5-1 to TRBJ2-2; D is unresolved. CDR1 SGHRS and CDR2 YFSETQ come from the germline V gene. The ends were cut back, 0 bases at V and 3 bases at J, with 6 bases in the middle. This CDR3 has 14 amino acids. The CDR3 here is CASSLVHYTGELFF. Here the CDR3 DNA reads TGCGCCAGCAGCTTGGTTCACTACACCGGGGAGCTGTTTTTT.

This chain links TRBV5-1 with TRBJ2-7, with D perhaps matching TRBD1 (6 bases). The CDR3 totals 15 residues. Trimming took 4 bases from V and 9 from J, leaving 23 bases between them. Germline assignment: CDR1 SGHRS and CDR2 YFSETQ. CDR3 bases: TGCGCCAGCAGCCACGATACGACAGGCAGCGCCGGGCAGTACTTC. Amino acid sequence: CASSHDTTGSAGQYF.

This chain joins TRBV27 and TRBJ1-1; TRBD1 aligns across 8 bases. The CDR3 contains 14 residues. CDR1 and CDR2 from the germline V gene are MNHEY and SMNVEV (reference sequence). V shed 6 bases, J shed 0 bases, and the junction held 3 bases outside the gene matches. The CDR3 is CASRDRGLNTEAFF. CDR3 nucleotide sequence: TGTGCCAGCAGAGACAGGGGACTGAACACTGAAGCTTTCTTT.

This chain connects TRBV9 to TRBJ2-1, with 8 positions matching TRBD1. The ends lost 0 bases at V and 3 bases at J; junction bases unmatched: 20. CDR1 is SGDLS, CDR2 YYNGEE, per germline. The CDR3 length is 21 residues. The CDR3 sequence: CASSVAIPTGDIRKSYNEQFF. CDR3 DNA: TGTGCCAGCAGCGTAGCGATCCCGACAGGGGACATCCGAAAAAGCTACAATGAGCAGTTCTTC.

The CDR3 protein is CASSFDRGSREQYF. DNA for the CDR3: TGTGCCAGCAGCTTTGACAGGGGATCGAGGGAGCAGTACTTC. J is TRBJ2-7 and V is TRBV7-2, with 8 bases matching TRBD1. With V trimmed by 3 bases and J by 7 bases, 8 bases remained unmatched. The CDR3 has 14 amino acids. Per the germline V gene, CDR1 is SGHTA and CDR2 is FQGNSA.

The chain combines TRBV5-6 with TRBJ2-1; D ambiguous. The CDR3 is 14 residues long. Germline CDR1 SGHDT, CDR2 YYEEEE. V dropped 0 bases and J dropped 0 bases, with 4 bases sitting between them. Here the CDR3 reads CASSLVISYNEQFF. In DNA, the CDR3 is TGTGCCAGCAGCTTGGTCATCTCCTACAATGAGCAGTTCTTC.

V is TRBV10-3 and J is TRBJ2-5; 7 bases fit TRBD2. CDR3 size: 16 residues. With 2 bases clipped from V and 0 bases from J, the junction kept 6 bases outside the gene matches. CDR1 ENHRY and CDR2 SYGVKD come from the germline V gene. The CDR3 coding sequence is TGTGCCATCAGTGAGACCATCACTAGCGACCAAGAGACCCAGTACTTC. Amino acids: CAISETITSDQETQYF.

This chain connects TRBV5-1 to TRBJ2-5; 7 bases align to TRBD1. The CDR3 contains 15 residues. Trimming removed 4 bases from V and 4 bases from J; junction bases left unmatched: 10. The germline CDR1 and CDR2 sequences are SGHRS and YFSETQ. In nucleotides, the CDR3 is TGCGCCAGCAGCGAGAACAGGGGTAAGGGAGAGACCCAGTACTTC. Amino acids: CASSENRGKGETQYF.

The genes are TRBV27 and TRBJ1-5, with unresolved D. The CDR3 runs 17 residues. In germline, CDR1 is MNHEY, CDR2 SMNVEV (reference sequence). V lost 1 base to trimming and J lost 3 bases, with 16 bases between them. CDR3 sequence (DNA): TGTGCCAGCAGTTTATACGGCGCCTCTCCCCTCAATCAGCCCCAGCATTTT. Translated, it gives CASSLYGASPLNQPQHF.

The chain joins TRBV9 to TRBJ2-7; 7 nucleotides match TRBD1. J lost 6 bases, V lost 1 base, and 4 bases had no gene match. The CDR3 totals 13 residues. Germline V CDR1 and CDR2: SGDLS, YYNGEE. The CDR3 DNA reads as TGTGCCAGCAGCGTACAGACAGGGCCCGAGCAGTACTTC. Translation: CASSVQTGPEQYF.

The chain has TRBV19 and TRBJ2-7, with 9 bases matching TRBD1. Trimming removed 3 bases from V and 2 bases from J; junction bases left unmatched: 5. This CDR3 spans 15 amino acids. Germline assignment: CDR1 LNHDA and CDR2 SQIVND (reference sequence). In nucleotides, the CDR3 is TGTGCCAGTAGTATCCCGGGACAGGGTACCTACGAGCAGTACTTC. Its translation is CASSIPGQGTYEQYF. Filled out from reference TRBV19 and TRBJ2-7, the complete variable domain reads DGGITQSPKYLFRKEGQNVTLSCEQNLNHDAMYWYRQDPGQGLRLIYYSQIVNDFQKGDIAEGYSVSREKKESFPLTVTSAQKNPTAFYLCASSIPGQGTYEQYFGPGTRLTVT.

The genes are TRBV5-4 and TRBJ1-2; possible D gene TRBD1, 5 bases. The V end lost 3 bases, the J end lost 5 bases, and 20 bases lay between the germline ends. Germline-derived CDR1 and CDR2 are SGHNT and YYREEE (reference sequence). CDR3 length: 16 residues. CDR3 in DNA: TGTGCCAGCAGCTCACCGTTCAGGACATCGGGGTATGGCTACACCTTC. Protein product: CASSSPFRTSGYGYTF. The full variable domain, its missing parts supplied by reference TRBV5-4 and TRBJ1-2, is ETGVTQSPTHLIKTRGQQVTLRCSSQSGHNTVSWYQQALGQGPQFIFQYYREEENGRGNFPPRFSGLQFPNYSSELNVNALELDDSALYLCASSSPFRTSGYGYTFGSGTRLTVV.

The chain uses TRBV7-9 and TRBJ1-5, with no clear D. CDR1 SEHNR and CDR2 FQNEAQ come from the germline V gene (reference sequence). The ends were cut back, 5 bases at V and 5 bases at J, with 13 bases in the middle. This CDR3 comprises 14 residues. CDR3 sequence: CASSEAYIDQPQHF. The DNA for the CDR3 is TGTGCCAGCAGCGAAGCTTACATTGATCAGCCCCAGCATTTT.

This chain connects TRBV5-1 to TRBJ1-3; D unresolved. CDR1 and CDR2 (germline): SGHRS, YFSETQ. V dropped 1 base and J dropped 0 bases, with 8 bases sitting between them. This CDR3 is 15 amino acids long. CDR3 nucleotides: TGCGCCAGCAGCTTGAACGGCCGCTCTGGAAACACCATATATTTT. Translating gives CASSLNGRSGNTIYF.

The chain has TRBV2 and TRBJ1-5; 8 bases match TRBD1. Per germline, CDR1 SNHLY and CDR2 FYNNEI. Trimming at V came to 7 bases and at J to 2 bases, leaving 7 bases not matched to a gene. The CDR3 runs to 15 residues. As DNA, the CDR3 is TGTGCCAGCACCTATACAGGGGGTGGCAATCAGCCCCAGCATTTT. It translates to CASTYTGGGNQPQHF.

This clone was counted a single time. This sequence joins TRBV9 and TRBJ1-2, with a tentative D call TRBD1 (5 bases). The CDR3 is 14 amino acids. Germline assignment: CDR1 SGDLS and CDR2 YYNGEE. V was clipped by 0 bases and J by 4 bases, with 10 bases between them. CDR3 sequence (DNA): TGTGCCAGCAGCGTAGATACAGGCTTCTATGGCTACACCTTC. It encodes CASSVDTGFYGYTF.

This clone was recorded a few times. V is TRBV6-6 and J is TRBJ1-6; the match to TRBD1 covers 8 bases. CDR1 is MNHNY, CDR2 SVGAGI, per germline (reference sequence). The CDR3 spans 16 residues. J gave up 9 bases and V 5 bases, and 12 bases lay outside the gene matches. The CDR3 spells CASSLGQGRFSSPLHF. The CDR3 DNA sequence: TGTGCCAGCAGTCTCGGACAGGGACGCTTTTCTTCACCCCTCCACTTT.

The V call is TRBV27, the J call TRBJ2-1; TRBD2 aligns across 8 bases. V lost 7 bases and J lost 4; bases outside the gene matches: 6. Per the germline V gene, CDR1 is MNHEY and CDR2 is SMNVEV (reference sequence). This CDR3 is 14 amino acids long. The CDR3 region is CASKSGGSYNEQFF. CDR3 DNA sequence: TGTGCCAGCAAATCGGGGGGGTCTTACAATGAGCAGTTCTTC.

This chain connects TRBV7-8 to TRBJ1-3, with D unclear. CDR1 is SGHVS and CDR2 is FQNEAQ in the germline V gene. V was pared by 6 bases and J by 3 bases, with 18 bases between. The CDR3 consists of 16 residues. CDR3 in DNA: TGTGCCAGCAGTTCTCCTAAGTTGAGGGATGGAAACACCATATATTTT. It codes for CASSSPKLRDGNTIYF.

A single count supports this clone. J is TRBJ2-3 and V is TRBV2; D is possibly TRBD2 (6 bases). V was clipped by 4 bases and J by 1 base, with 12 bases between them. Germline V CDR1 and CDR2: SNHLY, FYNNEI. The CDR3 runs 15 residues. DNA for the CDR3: TGTGCCAGCAGTGGGAGGGGCAGGGGCACAGATACGCAGTATTTT. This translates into CASSGRGRGTDTQYF.

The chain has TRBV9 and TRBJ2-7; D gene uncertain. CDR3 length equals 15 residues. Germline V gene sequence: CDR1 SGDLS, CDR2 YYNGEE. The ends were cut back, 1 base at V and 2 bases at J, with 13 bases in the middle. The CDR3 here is CASSVNPDVAYEQYF. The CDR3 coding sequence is TGTGCCAGCAGCGTAAATCCGGACGTAGCCTACGAGCAGTACTTC.

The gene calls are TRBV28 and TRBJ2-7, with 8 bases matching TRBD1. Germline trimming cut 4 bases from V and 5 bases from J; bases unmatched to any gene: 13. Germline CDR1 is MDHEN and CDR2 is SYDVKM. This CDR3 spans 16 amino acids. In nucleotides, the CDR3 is TGTGCCAGCAGTTGGTCGGGTACAGGGGGTAAGGACGAGCAGTACTTC. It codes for CASSWSGTGGKDEQYF.

This chain's CDR3 is CASSLVETGVIEQYF. CDR3 DNA sequence: TGCGCCAGCAGCTTGGTGGAGACAGGGGTCATCGAGCAGTACTTC. The gene calls are TRBV5-1 and TRBJ2-7; TRBD1 agrees at 8 bases. The CDR3 covers 15 residues. CDR1 is SGHRS and CDR2 is YFSETQ in the germline V gene. V was pared by 0 bases and J by 6 bases, with 8 bases of the junction left unmatched.

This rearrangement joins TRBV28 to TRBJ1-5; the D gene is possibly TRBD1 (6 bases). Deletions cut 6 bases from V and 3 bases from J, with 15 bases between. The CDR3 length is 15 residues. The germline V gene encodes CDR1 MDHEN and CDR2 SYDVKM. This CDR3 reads CASRLPGQTNQPQHF. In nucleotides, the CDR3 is TGTGCCAGCAGACTCCCGGGACAAACCAATCAGCCCCAGCATTTT.

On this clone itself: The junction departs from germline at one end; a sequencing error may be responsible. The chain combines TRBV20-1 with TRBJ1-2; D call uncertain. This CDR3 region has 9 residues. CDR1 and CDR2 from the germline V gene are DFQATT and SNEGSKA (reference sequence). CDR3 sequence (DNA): TGCAGTGCTAACAGAGTATATGCCTTC. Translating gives CSANRVYAF.

CDR3 bases: TGCAGCGTTGCCGACCGGTTGGCCGGCTATGGCTACACCTTC. Its protein product is CSVADRLAGYGYTF. V usage is TRBV29-1 and J usage is TRBJ1-2; D is ambiguous. Trimming pared 4 bases from V and 4 bases from J, leaving 16 bases between. Germline V gene lookup returns CDR1 SQVTM and CDR2 ANQGSEA. This CDR3 is built from 14 residues.